This TCR beta chain was found in a study of response to subunit inactivated influenza vaccine. Study results and caveats: Few additional T cells are recruited per seasonal influenza vaccination, authors suggested.

This clonotype appeared a few times. Its cognate antigen is unknown. TCRdb used MiXCR to reprocess the RT-PCR reads, holding one entry per CDR3 protein. The sample yields some 500,000 distinct CDR3 sequences, over 25% seen once. V was trimmed by 3 bases and J by 5 bases, leaving 13 bases between them. In germline, CDR1 is LGHDT, CDR2 YNNKEL (reference sequence). The CDR3 totals 14 residues. This TCR derives from a man aged 45-65 years who received an inactivated influenza vaccine. This chain connects TRBV3-1 to TRBJ2-5; D unresolved. The sequencing here drew on CD4+ T cells sorted from PBMCs, taken about 5 days after vaccination. CDR3 DNA: TGTGCCAGCAGCCACCCCTTCGGCCCCGAGACCCAGTACTTC. Its translation: CASSHPFGPETQYF.